The clone carrying this TCR beta chain is a singleton in its sample. As yet, its antigen is unknown. The sample comes from a study of cytomegalovirus exposure and HLA in healthy donors. Study-level results: According to a subsequent analysis, TCR clusters identified in the first cohort showed a tendency to co-occur across the 100 to 150 validation repertoires.

V lost 5 bases, J lost 6 bases, and 14 bases lay in between. The CDR3 runs to 14 residues. Germline V gene lookup returns CDR1 MDHEN and CDR2 SYDVKM. The method was immunoSEQ multiplex PCR; TCRdb's version includes in-frame clones alone and lacks a portion of them. The sample shows roughly 240,000 clones, 87% of them seen only once. The sequenced sample was PBMCs. The TCR comes from a man aged 18 to 30 in good health and CMV-seronegative. The J gene is TRBJ2-1, the V gene TRBV28, with a weak D call TRBD1 (5 bases). The CDR3 reads CASSLAGAVNEQFF. CDR3 coding DNA: TGTGCCAGCAGTCTGGCTGGGGCGGTCAATGAGCAGTTCTTC.